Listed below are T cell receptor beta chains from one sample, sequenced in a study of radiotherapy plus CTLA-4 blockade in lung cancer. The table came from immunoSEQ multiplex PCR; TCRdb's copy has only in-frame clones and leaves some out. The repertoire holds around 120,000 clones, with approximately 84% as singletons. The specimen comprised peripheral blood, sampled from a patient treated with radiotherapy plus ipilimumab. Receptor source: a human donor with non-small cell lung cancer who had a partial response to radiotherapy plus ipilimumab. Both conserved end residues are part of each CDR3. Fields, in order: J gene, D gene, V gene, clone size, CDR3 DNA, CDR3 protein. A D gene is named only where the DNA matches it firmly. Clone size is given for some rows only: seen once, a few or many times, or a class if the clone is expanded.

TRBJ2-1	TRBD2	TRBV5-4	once	TGTGCCAGCAGCTTTGGGACTAGCGGGACCTACAATGAGCAGTTCTTC	CASSFGTSGTYNEQFF
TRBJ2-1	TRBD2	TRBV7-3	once	TGTGCCAGCAGCCCCCGCGCCGGGAGGGCCTACAATGAGCAGTTCTTC	CASSPRAGRAYNEQFF
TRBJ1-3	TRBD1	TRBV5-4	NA	TGTGCCAGCAGCTCAGGGGGTATTGGAAACACCATATATTTT	CASSSGGIGNTIYF
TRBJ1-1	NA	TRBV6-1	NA	TGTGCCAGCAGTGTGGACAGATTGAACACTGAAGCTTTCTTT	CASSVDRLNTEAFF
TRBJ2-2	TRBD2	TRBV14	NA	TGTGCCAGCAGCCGCGGACTAGCGGGAAGGGACACCGGGGAGCTGTTTTTT	CASSRGLAGRDTGELFF
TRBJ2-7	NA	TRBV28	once	TGTGCCAGCAGGGGAGGCGGAATCTCCTACGAGCAGTACTTC	CASRGGGISYEQYF
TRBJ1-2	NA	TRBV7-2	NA	TGTGCCAGCAGCCCCAGTGTCGGGGAGAACTATGGCTACACCTTC	CASSPSVGENYGYTF
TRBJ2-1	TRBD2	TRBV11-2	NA	TGTGCCAGCAGCCGACTAGCGGGAGGGATGTACAATGAGCAGTTCTTC	CASSRLAGGMYNEQFF
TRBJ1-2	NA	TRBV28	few	TGTGCCACCACAGGGCCGGGGGGACGTTCGGATGGCTACACCTTC	CATTGPGGRSDGYTF
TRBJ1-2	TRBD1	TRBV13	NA	TGTGCCAGCAGCTCGGGACAGGTGGCTAACTATGGCTACACCTTC	CASSSGQVANYGYTF